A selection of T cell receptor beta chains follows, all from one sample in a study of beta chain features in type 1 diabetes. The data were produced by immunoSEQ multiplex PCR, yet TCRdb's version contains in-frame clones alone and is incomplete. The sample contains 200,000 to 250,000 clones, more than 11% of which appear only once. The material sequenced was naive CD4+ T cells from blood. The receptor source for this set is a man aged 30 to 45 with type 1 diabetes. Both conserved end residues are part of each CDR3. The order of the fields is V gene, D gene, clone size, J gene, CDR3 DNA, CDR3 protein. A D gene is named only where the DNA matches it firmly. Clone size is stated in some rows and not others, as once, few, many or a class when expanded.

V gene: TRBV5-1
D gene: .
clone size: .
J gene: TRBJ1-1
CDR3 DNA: TGCGCCAGCAGACGTCGCGGGGGTATAGTTGGAGCTTTCTTT
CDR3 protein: CASRRRGGIVGAFF

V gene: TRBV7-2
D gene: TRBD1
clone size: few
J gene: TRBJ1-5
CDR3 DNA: TGTGCCAGCAGTTTCGGACAGGGGGGCAATCAGCCCCAGCATTTT
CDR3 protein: CASSFGQGGNQPQHF

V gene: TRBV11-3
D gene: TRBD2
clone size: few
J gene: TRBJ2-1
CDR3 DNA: TGTGCCAGCAGCTTAGTCGGGCTAGCGGGGTTATACAATGAGCAGTTCTTC
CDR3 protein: CASSLVGLAGLYNEQFF

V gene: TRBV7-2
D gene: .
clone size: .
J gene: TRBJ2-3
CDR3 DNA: TGTGCCAGCAGCTTAGGAGAACGTAACACAGATACGCAGTATTTT
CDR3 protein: CASSLGERNTDTQYF

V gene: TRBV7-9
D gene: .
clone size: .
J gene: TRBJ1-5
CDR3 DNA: TGTGCCAGCAGCGCGGGCGGGAGTATCAATCAGCCCCAGCATTTT
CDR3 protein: CASSAGGSINQPQHF

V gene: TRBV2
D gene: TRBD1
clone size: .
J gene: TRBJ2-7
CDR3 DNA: TGTGCCAGCAGGTTGGGACAGGACTACGAGCAGTACTTC
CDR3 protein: CASRLGQDYEQYF

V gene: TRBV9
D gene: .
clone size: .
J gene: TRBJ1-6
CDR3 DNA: TGTGCCAGCGCTAGATACAGGGACATCTATAATTCACCCCTCCACTTT
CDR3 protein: CASARYRDIYNSPLHF

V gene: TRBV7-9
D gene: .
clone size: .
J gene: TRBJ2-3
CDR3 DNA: TGTGCCAGCAGGGACTACCAAACAGATACGCAGTATTTT
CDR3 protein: CASRDYQTDTQYF

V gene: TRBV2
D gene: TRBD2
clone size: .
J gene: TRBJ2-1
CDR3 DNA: TGTGCCAATCCGACTAGCGGGACATACAATGAGCAGTTCTTC
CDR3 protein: CANPTSGTYNEQFF

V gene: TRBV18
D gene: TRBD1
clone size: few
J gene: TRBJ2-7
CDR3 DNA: TGTGCCAGCTCACCTCCAGGGGGTGGCTCCTACGAGCAGTACTTC
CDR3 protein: CASSPPGGGSYEQYF

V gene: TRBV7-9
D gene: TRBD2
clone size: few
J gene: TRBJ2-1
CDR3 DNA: TGTGCCAGCAGCTTAGCACGTTCGAGCGGGGGCGGCTACAATGAGCAGTTCTTC
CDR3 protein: CASSLARSSGGGYNEQFF

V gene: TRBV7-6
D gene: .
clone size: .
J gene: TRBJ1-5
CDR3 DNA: TGTGCCAGCAGCGCCACAGGGATTAGCAATCAGCCCCAGCATTTT
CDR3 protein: CASSATGISNQPQHF

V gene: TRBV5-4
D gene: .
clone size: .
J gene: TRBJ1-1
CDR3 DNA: TGTGCCAGCAGCTTGGGTTCCATGAACACTGAAGCTTTCTTT
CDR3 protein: CASSLGSMNTEAFF

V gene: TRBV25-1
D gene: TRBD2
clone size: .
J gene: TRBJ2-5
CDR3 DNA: TGTGCCAGCAGTGAATGGAGTAGCGGGAGGGAGGAGACCCAGTACTTC
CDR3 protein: CASSEWSSGREETQYF

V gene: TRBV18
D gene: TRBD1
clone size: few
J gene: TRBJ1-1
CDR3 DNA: TGTGCCAGCTCAAAGGACAGGGCGGACACTGAAGCTTTCTTT
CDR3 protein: CASSKDRADTEAFF

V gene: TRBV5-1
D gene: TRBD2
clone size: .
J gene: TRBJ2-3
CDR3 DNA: TGCGCCAGCAGCTTGGATAGCGGGCCTAGCACAGATACGCAGTATTTT
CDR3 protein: CASSLDSGPSTDTQYF

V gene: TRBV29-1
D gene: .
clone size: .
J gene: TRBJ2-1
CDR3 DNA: TGCAGCGTTGAAATCTCGCAGGGGAGCAATGAGCAGTTCTTC
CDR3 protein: CSVEISQGSNEQFF

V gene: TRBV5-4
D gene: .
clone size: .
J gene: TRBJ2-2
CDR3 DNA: TGTGCCAGCAGCTTGGGACTAGCGAACACCGGGGAGCTGTTTTTT
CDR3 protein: CASSLGLANTGELFF

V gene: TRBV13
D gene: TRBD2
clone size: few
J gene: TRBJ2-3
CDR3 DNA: TGTGCCAGCAGCTTAGGTCGGCTAGCGGGAGGAACAGATACGCAGTATTTT
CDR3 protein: CASSLGRLAGGTDTQYF

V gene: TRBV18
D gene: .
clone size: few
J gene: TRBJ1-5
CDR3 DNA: TGTGCCAGCTCACCACTTACCGACAGTCCCCAGCATTTT
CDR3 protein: CASSPLTDSPQHF

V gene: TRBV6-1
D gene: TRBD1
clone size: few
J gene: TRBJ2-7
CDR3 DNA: TGTGCCAGCAGTCACCGGGGACAGGGGACGGACGAGCAGTACTTC
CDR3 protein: CASSHRGQGTDEQYF

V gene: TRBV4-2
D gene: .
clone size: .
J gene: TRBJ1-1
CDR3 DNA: TGTGCCAGCCGACCGGACACTTTGAACACTGAAGCTTTCTTT
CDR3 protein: CASRPDTLNTEAFF

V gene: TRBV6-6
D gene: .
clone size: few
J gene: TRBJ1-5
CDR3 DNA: TGTGCCAGCAGTTTGGAGAATCAGCCCCAGCATTTT
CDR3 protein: CASSLENQPQHF

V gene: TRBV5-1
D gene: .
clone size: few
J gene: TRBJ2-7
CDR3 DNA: TGCGCCAGCAGCCGGGGATTAGGACCTAGGACCTACGAGCAGTACTTC
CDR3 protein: CASSRGLGPRTYEQYF

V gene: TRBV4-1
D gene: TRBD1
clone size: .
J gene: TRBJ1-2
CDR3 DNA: TGCGCCAGCAGCCCCGGGACAGCGGCTACGCGGGTCGGCTACACCTTC
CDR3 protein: CASSPGTAATRVGYTF

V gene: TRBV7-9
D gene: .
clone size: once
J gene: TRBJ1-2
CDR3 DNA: TGTGCCAGCAGCTTAGCGGGCGCTGACTATGGCTACACCTTC
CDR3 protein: CASSLAGADYGYTF

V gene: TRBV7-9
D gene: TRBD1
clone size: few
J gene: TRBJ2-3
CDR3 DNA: TGTGCCAGCAGCTTAGGAGGACAGGGCGCAGATACGCAGTATTTT
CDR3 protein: CASSLGGQGADTQYF

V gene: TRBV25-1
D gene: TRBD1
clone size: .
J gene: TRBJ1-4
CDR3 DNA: TGTGCCAGCAGTGTTGGGACAGGGGGACTGTTTTTT
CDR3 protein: CASSVGTGGLFF

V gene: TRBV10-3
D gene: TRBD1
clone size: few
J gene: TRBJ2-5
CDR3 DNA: TGTGCCATCAGTCAGGGGGCCGGGGAGACCCAGTACTTC
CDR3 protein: CAISQGAGETQYF

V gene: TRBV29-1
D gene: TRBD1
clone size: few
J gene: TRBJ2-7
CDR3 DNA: TGCAGCGTTGGGTCCGGGACAGGTCCCCCCGAGCAGTACTTC
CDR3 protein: CSVGSGTGPPEQYF

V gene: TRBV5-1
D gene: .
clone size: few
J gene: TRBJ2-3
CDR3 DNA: TGCGCCAGCAGCTTGGGGAGACTACCTAGCACAGATACGCAGTATTTT
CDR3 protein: CASSLGRLPSTDTQYF